This TCR beta chain was obtained from a study of blood T cell repertoires in COVID-19. Study summary: Collection of acute and convalescent COVID-19 samples took place in the United States, Italy and Spain. Sources were T cells, B-cell-depleted T cells, or PBMCs; the material itself was cDNA or gDNA.

While infection was still active, Seattle patients were enrolled and then followed longitudinally. Original processing methods: Reference gene primer amplification gave nucleated cell count estimates. Profiling relied on immunoSEQ multiplex PCR, and the TCRdb table lists in-frame clones only, not all of them. V, J and clone size reflect that table, while D and trimming were determined from the DNA. The sample has roughly 170,000 clones; more than 75% are singletons. Germline lookup yields CDR1 SEHNR and CDR2 FQNEAQ (reference sequence). Trimming pared 5 bases from V and 5 bases from J, leaving 15 bases between. This CDR3 region has 14 residues.

The TCR was taken from a woman between 45 and 60 years old with COVID-19, enrolled during active disease. The specimen sequenced was peripheral blood. The chain links TRBV7-9 to TRBJ1-1; a possible D gene is TRBD1 (5 bases). CDR3 loop: CASSPRAGRTEAFF. DNA for the CDR3: TGTGCCAGCAGCCCCCGGGCAGGGAGGACTGAAGCTTTCTTT.